The rows below give T cell receptor beta chains drawn from one sample of a study of T cell repertoires in cytomegalovirus infection. No antigen has been assigned to these receptors. Each CDR3 protein gets one entry after TCRdb re-called the reads with MiXCR. The table records approximately 500,000 distinct CDR3 sequences, roughly 34% of them present only once. Sequencing used cultured PBMCs, obtained from culture after CMV antigen stimulation. Receptors were obtained from a human donor in good health (CMV status not recorded). Some clones in this sample may be carry-over from other donors' samples. The CDR3 runs from the conserved cysteine through the conserved F or W. Fields, in order: V gene, J gene, D gene, CDR3 protein. The D gene is left open where the match is weak.

V gene: TRBV19
J gene: TRBJ2-1
D gene: TRBD2
CDR3 protein: CASSLTSGVGDNEQFF

V gene: TRBV28
J gene: TRBJ2-3
D gene: .
CDR3 protein: CASWTGTRADTQYF

V gene: TRBV4-2
J gene: TRBJ1-4
D gene: .
CDR3 protein: CASSQEGQSNEKLFF

V gene: TRBV4-3
J gene: TRBJ2-2
D gene: .
CDR3 protein: CASSHGQETGELFF

V gene: TRBV20-1
J gene: TRBJ1-5
D gene: .
CDR3 protein: CSARDRVQPQHF

V gene: TRBV4-3
J gene: TRBJ2-5
D gene: .
CDR3 protein: CASSQESTEETQYF

V gene: TRBV27
J gene: TRBJ1-5
D gene: TRBD1
CDR3 protein: CASRTGAELSQPQHF

V gene: TRBV10-3
J gene: TRBJ2-3
D gene: TRBD2
CDR3 protein: CAISGLAEAWLDTQYF

V gene: TRBV7-2
J gene: TRBJ1-3
D gene: .
CDR3 protein: CASSSGPQSGNTIYF

V gene: TRBV7-2
J gene: TRBJ2-5
D gene: .
CDR3 protein: CASSSTSGVRETQYF

V gene: TRBV28
J gene: TRBJ1-1
D gene: .
CDR3 protein: CASSFPGNTEAFF

V gene: TRBV7-6
J gene: TRBJ2-1
D gene: .
CDR3 protein: CASSLGGSGAAYNEQFF

V gene: TRBV7-9
J gene: TRBJ1-1
D gene: .
CDR3 protein: CASSLKSGAGYTEAFF

V gene: TRBV24-1
J gene: TRBJ1-5
D gene: .
CDR3 protein: CATRERGDQPQHF

V gene: TRBV11-2
J gene: TRBJ2-5
D gene: TRBD2
CDR3 protein: CASRPAGLAEQETQYF

V gene: TRBV7-2
J gene: TRBJ2-7
D gene: TRBD2
CDR3 protein: CASSYDWGGEQYF

V gene: TRBV7-9
J gene: TRBJ2-3
D gene: TRBD2
CDR3 protein: CASSRTSEGDTQYF

V gene: TRBV12-5
J gene: TRBJ2-2
D gene: TRBD1
CDR3 protein: CASGFGQGNTGELFF

V gene: TRBV7-9
J gene: TRBJ1-1
D gene: .
CDR3 protein: CASSLMGMGTEAFF

V gene: TRBV3-1
J gene: TRBJ1-6
D gene: TRBD1
CDR3 protein: CASSQTTGWDSPLHF

V gene: TRBV28
J gene: TRBJ2-5
D gene: .
CDR3 protein: CASSLPTVETQYF